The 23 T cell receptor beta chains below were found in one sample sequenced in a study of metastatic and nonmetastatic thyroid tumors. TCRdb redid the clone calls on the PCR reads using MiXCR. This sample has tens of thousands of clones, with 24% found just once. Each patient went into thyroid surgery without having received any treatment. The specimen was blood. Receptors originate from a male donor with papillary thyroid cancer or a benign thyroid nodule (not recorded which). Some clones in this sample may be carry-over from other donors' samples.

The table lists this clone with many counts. CDR3 protein: CASSVGLAGRGKETQYF. The CDR3 DNA sequence: TGTGCCAGCAGCGTCGGACTAGCGGGTAGGGGGAAAGAGACCCAGTACTTC. This rearrangement joins TRBV9 to TRBJ2-5; 11 bases map to TRBD2. Per the germline V gene, CDR1 is SGDLS and CDR2 is YYNGEE. The CDR3 totals 17 residues. The V and J ends lost 2 bases and 3 bases, in that order; junction bases with no gene match: 9.

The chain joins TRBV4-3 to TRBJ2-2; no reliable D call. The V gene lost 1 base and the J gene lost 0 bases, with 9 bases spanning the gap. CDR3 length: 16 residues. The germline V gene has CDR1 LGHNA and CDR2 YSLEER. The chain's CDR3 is CASSQVYSSNTGELFF. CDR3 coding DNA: TGCGCCAGCAGCCAAGTCTACAGTTCGAACACCGGGGAGCTGTTTTTT.

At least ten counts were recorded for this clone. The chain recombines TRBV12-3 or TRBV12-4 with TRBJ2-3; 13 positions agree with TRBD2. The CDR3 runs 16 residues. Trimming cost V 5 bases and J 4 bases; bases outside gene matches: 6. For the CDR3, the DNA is TGTGCCAGCAGTGGGACTAGCGGGATGGTGGCAGATACGCAGTATTTT. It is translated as CASSGTSGMVADTQYF.

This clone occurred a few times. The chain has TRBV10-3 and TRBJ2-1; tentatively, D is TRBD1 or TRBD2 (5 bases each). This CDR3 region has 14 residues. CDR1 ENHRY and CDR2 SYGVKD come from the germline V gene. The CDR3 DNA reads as TGTACCAGCTTAGAGTCTAGTTGGGGGAATGAGCAGTTCTTC. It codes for CTSLESSWGNEQFF.

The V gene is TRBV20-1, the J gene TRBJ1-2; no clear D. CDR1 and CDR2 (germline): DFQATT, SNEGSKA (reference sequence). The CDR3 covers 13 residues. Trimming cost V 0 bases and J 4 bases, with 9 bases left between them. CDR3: CSARDSSSYGYTF. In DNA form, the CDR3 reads TGCAGTGCTAGAGATTCAAGTTCCTATGGCTACACCTTC.

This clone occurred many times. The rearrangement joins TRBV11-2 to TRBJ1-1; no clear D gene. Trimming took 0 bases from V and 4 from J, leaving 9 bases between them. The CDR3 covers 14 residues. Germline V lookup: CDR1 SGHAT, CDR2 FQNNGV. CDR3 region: CASSLDLAGTEAFF. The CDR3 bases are TGTGCCAGCAGCTTAGATTTGGCAGGCACTGAAGCTTTCTTT.

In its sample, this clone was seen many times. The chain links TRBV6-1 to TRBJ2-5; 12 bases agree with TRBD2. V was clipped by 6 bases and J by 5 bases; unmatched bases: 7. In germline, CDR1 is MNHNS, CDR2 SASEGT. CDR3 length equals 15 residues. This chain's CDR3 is CASSRTSGRKETQYF. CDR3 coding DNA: TGTGCCAGCAGCCGCACTAGCGGGAGGAAGGAGACCCAGTACTTC.

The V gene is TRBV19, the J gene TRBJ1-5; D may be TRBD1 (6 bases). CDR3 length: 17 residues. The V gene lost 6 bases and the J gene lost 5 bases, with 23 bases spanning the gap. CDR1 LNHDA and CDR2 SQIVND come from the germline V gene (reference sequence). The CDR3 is CASRPGQWAVVDQPQHF. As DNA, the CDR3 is TGTGCCAGTAGACCTGGACAGTGGGCCGTGGTAGATCAGCCCCAGCATTTT.

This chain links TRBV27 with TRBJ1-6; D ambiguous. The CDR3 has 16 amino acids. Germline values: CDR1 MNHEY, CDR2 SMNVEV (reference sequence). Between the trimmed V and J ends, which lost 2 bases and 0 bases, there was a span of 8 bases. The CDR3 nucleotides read TGTGCCAGCAGTTTAATTGGAAGCTCCTATAATTCACCCCTCCACTTT. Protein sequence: CASSLIGSSYNSPLHF.

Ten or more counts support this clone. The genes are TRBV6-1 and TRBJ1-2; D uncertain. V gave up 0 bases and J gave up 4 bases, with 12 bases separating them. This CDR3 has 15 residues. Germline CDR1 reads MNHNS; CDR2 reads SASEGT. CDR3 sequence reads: CASSEAQASSYGYTF. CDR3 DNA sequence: TGTGCCAGCAGTGAAGCGCAGGCCTCGTCCTATGGCTACACCTTC.

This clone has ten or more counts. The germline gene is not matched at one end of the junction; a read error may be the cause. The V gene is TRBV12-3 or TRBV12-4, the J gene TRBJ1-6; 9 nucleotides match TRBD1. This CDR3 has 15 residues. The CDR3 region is CAGSYQTGGQSPLHF. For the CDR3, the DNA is TGTGCCGGCAGTTATCAGACAGGGGGTCAGTCACCCCTCCACTTT.

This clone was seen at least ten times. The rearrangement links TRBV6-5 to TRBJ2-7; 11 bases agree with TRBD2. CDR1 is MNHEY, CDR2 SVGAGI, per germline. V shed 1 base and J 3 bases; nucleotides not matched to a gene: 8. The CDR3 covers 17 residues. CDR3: CASSYLGSLAGGYEQYF. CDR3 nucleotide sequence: TGTGCCAGCAGTTACTTGGGGAGCCTAGCGGGAGGCTACGAGCAGTACTTC.

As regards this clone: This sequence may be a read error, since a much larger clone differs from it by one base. CDR3 in amino acids: CASSQGQGIAKGKKIQYF. CDR3 nucleotide sequence: TGTGCCAGCAGCCAAGGACAGGGAATAGCCAAGGGGAAAAAAATTCAGTACTTC. The chain carries TRBV14 and TRBJ2-4; TRBD1 agrees at 7 bases. The CDR3 sequence is 18 residues long. CDR1 SGHDN and CDR2 FVKESK come from the germline V gene.

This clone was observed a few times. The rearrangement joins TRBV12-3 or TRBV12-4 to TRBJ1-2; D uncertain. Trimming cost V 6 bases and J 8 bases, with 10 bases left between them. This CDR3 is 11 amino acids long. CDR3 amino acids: CASSQRGGYTF. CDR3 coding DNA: TGTGCCAGCAGCCAAAGAGGAGGCTACACCTTC.

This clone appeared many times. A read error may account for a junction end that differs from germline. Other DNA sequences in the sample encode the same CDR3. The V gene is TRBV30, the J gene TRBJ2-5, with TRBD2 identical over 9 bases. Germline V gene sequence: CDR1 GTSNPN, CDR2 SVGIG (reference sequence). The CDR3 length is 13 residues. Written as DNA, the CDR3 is TGTGCCTGGAGTGTCCTAGCGGGACACGCGTCCCACTTC. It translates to CAWSVLAGHASHF. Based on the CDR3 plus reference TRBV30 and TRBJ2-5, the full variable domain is SQTIHQWPATLVQPVGSPLSLECTVEGTSNPNLYWYRQAAGRGLQLLFYSVGIGQISSEVPQNLSASRPQDRQFILSSKKLLLSDSGFYLCAWSVLAGHASHFGPGTRLLVL.

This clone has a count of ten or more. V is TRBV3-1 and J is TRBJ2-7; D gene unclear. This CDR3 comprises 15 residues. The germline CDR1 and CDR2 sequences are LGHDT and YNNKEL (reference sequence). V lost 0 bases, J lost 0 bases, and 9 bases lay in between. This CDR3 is CASSQDLVASYEQYF. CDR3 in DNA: TGTGCCAGCAGCCAAGATCTAGTCGCCTCCTACGAGCAGTACTTC.

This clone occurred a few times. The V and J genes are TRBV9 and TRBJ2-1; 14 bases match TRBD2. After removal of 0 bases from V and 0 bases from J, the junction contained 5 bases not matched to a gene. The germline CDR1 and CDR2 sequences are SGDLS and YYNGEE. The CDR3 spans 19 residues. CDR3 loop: CASSVEGTSGSLSYNEQFF. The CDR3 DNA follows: TGTGCCAGCAGCGTAGAAGGGACTAGCGGGAGTCTCTCCTACAATGAGCAGTTCTTC.

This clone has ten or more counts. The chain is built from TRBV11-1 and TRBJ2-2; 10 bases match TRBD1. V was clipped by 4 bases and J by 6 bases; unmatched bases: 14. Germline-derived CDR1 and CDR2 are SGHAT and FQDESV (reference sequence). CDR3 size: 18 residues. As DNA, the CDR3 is TGTGCCAGCAGCTCCCCCACACCGGGACAGGGGTTACCCGGGGAGCTGTTTTTT. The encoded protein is CASSSPTPGQGLPGELFF.

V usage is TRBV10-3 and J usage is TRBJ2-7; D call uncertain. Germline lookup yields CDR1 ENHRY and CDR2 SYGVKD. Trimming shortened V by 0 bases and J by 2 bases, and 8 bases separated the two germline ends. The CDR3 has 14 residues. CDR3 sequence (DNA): TGTGCCATCAGTGAGTCGAAATCGGCCTACGAGCAGTACTTC. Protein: CAISESKSAYEQYF.

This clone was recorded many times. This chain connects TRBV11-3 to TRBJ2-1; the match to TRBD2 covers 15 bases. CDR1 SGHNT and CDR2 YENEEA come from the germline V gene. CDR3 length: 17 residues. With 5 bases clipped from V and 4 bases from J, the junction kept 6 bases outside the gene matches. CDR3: CASSTGLAGGGYNEQFF. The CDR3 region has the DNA TGTGCCAGCAGCACGGGACTAGCGGGAGGAGGATACAATGAGCAGTTCTTC.

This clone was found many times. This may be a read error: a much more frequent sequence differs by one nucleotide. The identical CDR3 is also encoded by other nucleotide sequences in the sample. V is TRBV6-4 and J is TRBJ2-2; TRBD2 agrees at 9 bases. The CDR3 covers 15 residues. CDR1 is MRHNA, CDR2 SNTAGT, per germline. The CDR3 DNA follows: TGTGCCAGCAGTGAGCGGGAGGGCAACACTGGGGAGCTGTTTTTT. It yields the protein CASSEREGNTGELFF.

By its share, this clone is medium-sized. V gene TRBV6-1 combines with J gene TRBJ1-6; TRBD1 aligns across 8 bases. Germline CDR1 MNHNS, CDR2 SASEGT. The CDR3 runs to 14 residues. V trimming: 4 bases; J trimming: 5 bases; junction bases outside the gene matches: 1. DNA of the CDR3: TGTGCCAGCAGTGGGGGACAGGATAATTCACCCCTCCACTTT. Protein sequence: CASSGGQDNSPLHF.

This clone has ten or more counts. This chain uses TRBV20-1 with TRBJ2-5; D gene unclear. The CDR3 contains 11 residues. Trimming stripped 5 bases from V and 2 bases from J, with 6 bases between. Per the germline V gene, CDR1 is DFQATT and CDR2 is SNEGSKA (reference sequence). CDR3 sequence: CSAGPQETQYF. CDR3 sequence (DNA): TGCAGTGCTGGACCACAAGAGACCCAGTACTTC.